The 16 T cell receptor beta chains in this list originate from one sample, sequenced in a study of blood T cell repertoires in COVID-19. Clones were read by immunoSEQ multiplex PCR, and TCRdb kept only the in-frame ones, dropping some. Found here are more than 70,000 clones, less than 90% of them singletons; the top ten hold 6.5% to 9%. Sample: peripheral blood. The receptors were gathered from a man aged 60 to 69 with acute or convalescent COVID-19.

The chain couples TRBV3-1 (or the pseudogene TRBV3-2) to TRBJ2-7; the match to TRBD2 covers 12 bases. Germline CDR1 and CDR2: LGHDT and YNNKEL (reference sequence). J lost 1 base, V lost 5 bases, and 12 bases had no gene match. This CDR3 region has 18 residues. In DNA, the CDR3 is TGTGCCAGCAGCGCCCACCTAGCGGGAGGGCCCAATTCCTACGAGCAGTACTTC. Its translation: CASSAHLAGGPNSYEQYF.

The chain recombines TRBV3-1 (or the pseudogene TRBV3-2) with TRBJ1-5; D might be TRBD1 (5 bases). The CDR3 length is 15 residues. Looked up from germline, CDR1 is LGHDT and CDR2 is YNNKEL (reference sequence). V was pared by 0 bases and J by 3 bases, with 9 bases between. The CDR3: CASSQDGGVNQPQHF. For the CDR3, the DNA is TGTGCCAGCAGCCAAGATGGAGGGGTCAATCAGCCCCAGCATTTT.

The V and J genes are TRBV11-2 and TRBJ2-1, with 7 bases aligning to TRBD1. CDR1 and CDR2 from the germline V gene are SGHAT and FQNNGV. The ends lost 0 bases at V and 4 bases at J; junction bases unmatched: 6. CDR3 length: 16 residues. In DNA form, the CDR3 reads TGTGCCAGCAGCTTAGATGGCGTCAGGGGGTACAATGAGCAGTTCTTC. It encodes CASSLDGVRGYNEQFF.

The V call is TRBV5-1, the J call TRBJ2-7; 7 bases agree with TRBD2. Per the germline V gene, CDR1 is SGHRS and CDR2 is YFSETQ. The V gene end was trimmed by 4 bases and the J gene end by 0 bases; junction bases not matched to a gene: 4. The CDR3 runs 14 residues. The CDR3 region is CASSLAGDSYEQYF. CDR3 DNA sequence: TGCGCCAGCAGCCTTGCGGGGGACTCCTACGAGCAGTACTTC.

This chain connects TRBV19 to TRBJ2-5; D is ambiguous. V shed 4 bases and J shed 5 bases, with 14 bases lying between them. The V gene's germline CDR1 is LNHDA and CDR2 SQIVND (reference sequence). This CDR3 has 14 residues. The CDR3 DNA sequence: TGTGCCAGTAGTACAGTCCCCTTCGGGGAGACCCAGTACTTC. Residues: CASSTVPFGETQYF.

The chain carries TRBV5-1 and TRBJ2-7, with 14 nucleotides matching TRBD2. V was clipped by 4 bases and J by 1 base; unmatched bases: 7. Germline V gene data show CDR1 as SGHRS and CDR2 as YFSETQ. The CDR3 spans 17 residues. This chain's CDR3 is CASSTGLAGGQSYEQYF. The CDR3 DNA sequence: TGCGCCAGCAGCACCGGACTAGCGGGGGGCCAATCCTACGAGCAGTACTTC.

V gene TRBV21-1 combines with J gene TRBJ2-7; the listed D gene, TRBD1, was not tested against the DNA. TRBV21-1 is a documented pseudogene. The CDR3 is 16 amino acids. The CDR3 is CASSNRRRQGHYEQYF. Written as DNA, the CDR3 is TGTGCCAGCAGCAACAGAAGACGGCAGGGCCACTACGAGCAGTACTTC.

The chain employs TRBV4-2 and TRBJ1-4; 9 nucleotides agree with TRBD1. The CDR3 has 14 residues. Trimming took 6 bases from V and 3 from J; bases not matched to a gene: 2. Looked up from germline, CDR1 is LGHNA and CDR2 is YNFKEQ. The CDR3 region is CASRGQGPNEKLFF. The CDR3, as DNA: TGTGCCAGCAGGGGACAGGGCCCTAATGAAAAACTGTTTTTT.

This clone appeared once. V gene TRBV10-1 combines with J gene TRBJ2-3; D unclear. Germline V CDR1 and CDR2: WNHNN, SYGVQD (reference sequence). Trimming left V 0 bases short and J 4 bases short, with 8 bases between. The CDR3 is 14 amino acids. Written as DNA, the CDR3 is TGCGCCAGCAGTGAGTCGACATACCCAGATACGCAGTATTTT. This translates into CASSESTYPDTQYF.

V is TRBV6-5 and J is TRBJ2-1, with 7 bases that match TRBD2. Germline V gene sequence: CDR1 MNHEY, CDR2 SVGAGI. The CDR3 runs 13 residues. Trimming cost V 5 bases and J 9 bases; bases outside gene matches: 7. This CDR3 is CASSPFSGGEQFF. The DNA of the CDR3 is TGTGCCAGCAGTCCTTTTTCGGGGGGTGAGCAGTTCTTC.

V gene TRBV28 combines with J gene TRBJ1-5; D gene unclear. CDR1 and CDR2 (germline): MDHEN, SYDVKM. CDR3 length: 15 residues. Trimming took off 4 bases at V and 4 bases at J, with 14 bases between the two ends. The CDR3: CASSWGGFENQPQHF. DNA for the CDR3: TGTGCCAGCAGTTGGGGAGGTTTTGAGAATCAGCCCCAGCATTTT.

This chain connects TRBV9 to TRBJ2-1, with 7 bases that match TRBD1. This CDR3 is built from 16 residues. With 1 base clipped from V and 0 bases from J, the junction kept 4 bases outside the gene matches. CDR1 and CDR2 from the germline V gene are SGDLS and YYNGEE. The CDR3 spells CASSVRDRPSYNEQFF. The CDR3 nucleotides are TGTGCCAGCAGCGTACGGGACAGACCCTCCTACAATGAGCAGTTCTTC.

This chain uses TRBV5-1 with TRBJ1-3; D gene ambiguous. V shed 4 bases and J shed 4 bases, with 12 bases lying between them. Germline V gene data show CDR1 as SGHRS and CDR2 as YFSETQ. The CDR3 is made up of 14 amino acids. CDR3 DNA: TGCGCCAGCAGCGAGCAGATACAGGGAAACACCATATATTTT. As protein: CASSEQIQGNTIYF.

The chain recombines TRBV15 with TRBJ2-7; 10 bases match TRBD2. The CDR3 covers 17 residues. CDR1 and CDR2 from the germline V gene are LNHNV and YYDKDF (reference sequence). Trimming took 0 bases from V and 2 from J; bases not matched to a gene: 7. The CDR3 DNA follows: TGTGCCACCAGCAGAGATCCCCCTAGCGGGAGAACCTACGAGCAGTACTTC. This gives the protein CATSRDPPSGRTYEQYF.

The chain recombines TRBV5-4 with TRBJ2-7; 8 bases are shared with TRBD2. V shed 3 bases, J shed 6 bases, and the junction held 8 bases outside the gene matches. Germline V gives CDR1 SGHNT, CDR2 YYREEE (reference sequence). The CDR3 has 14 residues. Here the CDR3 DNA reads TGTGCCAGCAGCTCCCTTCTAGCGGGTGGCGAGCAGTACTTC. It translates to CASSSLLAGGEQYF. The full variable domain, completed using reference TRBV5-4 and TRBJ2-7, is ETGVTQSPTHLIKTRGQQVTLRCSSQSGHNTVSWYQQALGQGPQFIFQYYREEENGRGNFPPRFSGLQFPNYSSELNVNALELDDSALYLCASSSLLAGGEQYFGPGTRLTVT.

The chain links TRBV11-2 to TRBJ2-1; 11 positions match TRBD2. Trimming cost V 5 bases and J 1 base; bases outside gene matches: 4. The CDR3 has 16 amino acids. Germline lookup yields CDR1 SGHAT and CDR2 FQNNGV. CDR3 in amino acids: CASSKTSGSSYNEQFF. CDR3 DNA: TGTGCCAGCAGCAAAACTAGCGGGAGTTCCTACAATGAGCAGTTCTTC.